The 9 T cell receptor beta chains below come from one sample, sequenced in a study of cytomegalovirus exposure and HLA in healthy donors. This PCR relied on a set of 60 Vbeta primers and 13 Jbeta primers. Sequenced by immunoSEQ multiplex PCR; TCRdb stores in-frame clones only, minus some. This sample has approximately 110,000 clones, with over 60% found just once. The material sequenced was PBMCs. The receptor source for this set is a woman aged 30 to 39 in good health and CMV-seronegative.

The CDR3, as DNA: TGTGCCAGCAGTGCCAGGACAGGGTTGAACACTGAAGCTTTCTTT. This translates into CASSARTGLNTEAFF. The chain combines TRBV6-1 with TRBJ1-1, with TRBD1 identical over 8 bases. CDR3 length equals 15 residues. The germline gives CDR1 MNHNS, CDR2 SASEGT. V lost 4 bases to trimming and J lost 0 bases; unmatched junction nucleotides: 4.

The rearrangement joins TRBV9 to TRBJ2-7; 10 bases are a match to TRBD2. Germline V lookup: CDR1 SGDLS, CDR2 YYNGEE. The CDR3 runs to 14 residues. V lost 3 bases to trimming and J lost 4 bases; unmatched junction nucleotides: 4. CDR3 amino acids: CASSGGTSEYEQYF. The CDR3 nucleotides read TGTGCCAGCAGCGGCGGGACTAGCGAATACGAGCAGTACTTC.

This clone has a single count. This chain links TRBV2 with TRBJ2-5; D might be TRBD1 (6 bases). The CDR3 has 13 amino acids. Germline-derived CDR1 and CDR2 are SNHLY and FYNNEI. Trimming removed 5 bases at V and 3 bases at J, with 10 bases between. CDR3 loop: CASSQGTKETQYF. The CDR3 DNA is TGTGCCAGCAGTCAAGGGACAAAAGAGACCCAGTACTTC.

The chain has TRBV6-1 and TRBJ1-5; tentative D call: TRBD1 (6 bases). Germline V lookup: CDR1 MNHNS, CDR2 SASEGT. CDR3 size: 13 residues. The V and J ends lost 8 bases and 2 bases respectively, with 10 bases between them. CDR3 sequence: CASQGLGNQPQHF. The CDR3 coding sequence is TGTGCCAGCCAGGGGCTGGGCAATCAGCCCCAGCATTTT.

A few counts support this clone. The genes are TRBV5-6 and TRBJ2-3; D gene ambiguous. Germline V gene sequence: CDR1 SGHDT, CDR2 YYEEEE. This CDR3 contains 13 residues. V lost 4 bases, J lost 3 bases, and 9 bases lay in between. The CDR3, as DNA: TGTGCCAGCAGCGCCTCAGGAACAGATACGCAGTATTTT. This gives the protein CASSASGTDTQYF.

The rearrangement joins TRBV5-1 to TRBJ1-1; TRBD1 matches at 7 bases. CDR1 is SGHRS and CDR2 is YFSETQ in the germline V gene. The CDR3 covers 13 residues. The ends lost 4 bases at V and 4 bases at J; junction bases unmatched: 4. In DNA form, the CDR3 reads TGCGCCAGCAGCGCCGACAGGGCCACTGAAGCTTTCTTT. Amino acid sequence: CASSADRATEAFF.

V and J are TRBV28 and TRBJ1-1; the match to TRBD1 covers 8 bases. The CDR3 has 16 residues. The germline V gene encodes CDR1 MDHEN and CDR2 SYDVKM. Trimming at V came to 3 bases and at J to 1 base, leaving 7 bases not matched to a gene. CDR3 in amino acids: CASSLLSGGENTEAFF. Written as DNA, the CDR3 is TGTGCCAGCAGTTTGTTATCAGGGGGCGAGAACACTGAAGCTTTCTTT.

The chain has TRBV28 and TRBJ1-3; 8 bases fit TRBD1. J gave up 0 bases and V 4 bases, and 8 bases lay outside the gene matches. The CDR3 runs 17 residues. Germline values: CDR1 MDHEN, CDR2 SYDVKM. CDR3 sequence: CASSYRGTGLSGNTIYF. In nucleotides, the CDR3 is TGTGCCAGCAGTTACAGGGGGACAGGTCTCTCTGGAAACACCATATATTTT.

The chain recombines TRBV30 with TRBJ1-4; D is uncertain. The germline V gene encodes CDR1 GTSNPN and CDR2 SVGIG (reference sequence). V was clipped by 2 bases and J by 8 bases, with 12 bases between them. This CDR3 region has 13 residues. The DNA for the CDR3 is TGTGCCTGGAGTACCTCATCCGGGGAAAAACTGTTTTTT. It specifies CAWSTSSGEKLFF. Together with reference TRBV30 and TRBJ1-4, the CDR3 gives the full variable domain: SQTIHQWPATLVQPVGSPLSLECTVEGTSNPNLYWYRQAAGRGLQLLFYSVGIGQISSEVPQNLSASRPQDRQFILSSKKLLLSDSGFYLCAWSTSSGEKLFFGSGTQLSVL.